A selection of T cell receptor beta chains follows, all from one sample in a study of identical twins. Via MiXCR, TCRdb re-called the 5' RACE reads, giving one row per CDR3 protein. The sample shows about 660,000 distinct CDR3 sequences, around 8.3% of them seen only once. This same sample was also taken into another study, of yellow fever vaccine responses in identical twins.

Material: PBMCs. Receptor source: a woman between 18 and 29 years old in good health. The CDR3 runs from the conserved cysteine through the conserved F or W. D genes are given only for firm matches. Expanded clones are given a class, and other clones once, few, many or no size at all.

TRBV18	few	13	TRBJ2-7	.	CASSPPYPYEQYF	TGTGCCAGCTCACCACCCTACCCATACGAGCAGTACTTC
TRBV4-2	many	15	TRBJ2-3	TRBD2	CASSRTSGNGDTQYF	TGTGCCAGCAGCCGAACTAGCGGGAACGGAGATACGCAGTATTTT
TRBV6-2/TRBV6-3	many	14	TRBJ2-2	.	CARLPGVLGGELFF	TGTGCCAGGCTCCCGGGAGTCTTAGGCGGGGAGCTGTTTTTT
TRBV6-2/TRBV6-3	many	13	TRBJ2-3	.	CASSYAHGGTQYF	TGTGCCAGCAGTTACGCCCACGGCGGGACGCAGTATTTT
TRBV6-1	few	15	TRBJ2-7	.	CASSLTGVARYEQYF	TGTGCCAGCAGTCTTACTGGGGTAGCTAGATACGAGCAGTACTTC
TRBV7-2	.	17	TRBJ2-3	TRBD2	CASSLRTSGSGTDTQYF	TGTGCCAGCAGCCTCCGGACTAGCGGGAGCGGGACAGATACGCAGTATTTT
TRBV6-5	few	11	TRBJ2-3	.	CASSHLGTQYF	TGTGCCAGCAGTCATTTGGGGACGCAGTATTTT
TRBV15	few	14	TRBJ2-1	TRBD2	CATRPRGGGDEQFF	TGTGCCACCAGGCCCCGAGGTGGGGGGGATGAGCAGTTCTTC
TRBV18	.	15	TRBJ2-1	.	CASSPLGLNYNEQFF	TGTGCCAGCTCACCACTGGGGCTGAACTACAATGAGCAGTTCTTC
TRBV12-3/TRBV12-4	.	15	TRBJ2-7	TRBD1	CASSLVDREAYEQYF	TGTGCCAGCAGTTTAGTGGACAGGGAGGCCTACGAGCAGTACTTC
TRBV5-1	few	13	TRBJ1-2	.	CASSFGGLSGYTF	TGCGCCAGCAGCTTCGGAGGGCTGAGTGGCTACACCTTC
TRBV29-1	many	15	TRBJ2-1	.	CSVEYGGVRDNEQFF	TGCAGCGTTGAATATGGGGGAGTACGGGACAATGAGCAGTTCTTC
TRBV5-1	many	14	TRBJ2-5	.	CASSLVSVSETQYF	TGCGCCAGCAGCTTGGTTTCGGTGTCGGAGACCCAGTACTTC
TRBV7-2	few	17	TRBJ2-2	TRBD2	CASSPSGLAGFAGELFF	TGTGCCAGCAGCCCCAGTGGACTAGCGGGATTTGCCGGGGAGCTGTTTTTT
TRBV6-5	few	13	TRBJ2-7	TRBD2	CASSYERDYEQYF	TGTGCCAGCAGTTATGAGCGGGACTACGAGCAGTACTTC
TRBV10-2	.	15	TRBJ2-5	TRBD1	CASSTRDRGGETQYF	TGCGCCAGCAGTACCCGGGACAGGGGGGGGGAGACCCAGTACTTC
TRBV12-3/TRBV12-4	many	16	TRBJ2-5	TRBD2	CASSLTGGRVRETQYF	TGTGCCAGCAGTTTAACGGGCGGGAGGGTTCGGGAGACCCAGTACTTC
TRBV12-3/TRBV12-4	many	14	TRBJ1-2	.	CASSPRGAWGGYTF	TGTGCCAGCAGTCCCCGGGGGGCCTGGGGTGGCTACACCTTC
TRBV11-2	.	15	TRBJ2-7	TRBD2	CASSLRAGSSYEQYF	TGTGCCAGCAGCTTGAGAGCGGGAAGCTCCTACGAGCAGTACTTC
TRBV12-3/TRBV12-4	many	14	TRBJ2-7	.	CASSRVGALGEQYF	TGTGCCAGCAGCAGGGTTGGGGCCTTAGGCGAGCAGTACTTC
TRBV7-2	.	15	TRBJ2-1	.	CASSLGSGHYNEQFF	TGTGCCAGCAGCTTAGGGAGCGGCCACTACAATGAGCAGTTCTTC
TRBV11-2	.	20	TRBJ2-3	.	CASSLGWQGPNVRNTDTQYF	TGTGCCAGCAGCTTAGGGTGGCAGGGGCCAAACGTTAGAAACACAGATACGCAGTATTTT
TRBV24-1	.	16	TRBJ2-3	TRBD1	CATSDPLGQGTDTQYF	TGTGCCACCAGTGACCCATTAGGACAGGGTACAGATACGCAGTATTTT
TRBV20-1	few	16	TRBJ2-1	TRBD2	CSAGGGRPERRNEQFF	TGCAGTGCTGGCGGCGGGAGGCCAGAACGACGGAATGAGCAGTTCTTC
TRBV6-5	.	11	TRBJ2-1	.	CASSSFYEQFF	TGTGCCAGCAGTTCATTCTATGAGCAGTTCTTC
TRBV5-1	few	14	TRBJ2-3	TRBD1	CASSIQTGGDTQYF	TGCGCCAGCAGCATTCAGACAGGGGGGGATACGCAGTATTTT
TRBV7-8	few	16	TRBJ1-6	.	CASSLDSAARNSPLHF	TGTGCCAGCAGCTTAGATTCGGCGGCACGTAATTCACCCCTCCACTTT
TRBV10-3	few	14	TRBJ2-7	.	CAISDPGQVYEQYF	TGTGCCATCAGTGACCCTGGGCAGGTCTACGAGCAGTACTTC
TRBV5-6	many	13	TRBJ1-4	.	CASSGQGDEKLFF	TGTGCCAGCAGCGGCCAGGGTGATGAAAAACTGTTTTTT
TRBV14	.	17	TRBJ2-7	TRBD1	CASSQAWTGWDSYEQYF	TGTGCCAGCAGCCAAGCCTGGACAGGGTGGGACTCCTACGAGCAGTACTTC
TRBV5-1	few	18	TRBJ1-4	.	CASSFLPTAGTTNEKLFF	TGCGCCAGCAGCTTCCTCCCAACAGCTGGGACAACTAATGAAAAACTGTTTTTT
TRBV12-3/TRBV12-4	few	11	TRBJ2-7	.	CASSPGTRQYF	TGTGCCAGCAGTCCCGGGACGCGGCAGTACTTC
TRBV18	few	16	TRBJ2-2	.	CASSLLDRLNTGELFF	TGTGCCAGCTCACTCCTCGACAGATTGAACACCGGGGAGCTGTTTTTT
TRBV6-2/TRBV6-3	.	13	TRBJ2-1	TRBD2	CAIRGLAYSEQFF	TGTGCCATCCGGGGACTAGCCTACAGTGAGCAGTTCTTC
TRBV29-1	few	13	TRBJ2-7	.	CSVEGQGFYEQYF	TGCAGCGTGGAAGGTCAGGGCTTCTACGAGCAGTACTTC
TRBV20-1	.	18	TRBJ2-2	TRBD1	CSARDWGQVGVNTGELFF	TGCAGTGCTAGAGATTGGGGACAGGTCGGCGTGAACACCGGGGAGCTGTTTTTT
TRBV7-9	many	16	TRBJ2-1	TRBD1	CASSSWRTGVDNEQFF	TGTGCCAGCAGCTCTTGGCGGACAGGGGTGGACAATGAGCAGTTCTTC
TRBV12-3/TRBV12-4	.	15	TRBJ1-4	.	CASSLRGPTNEKLFF	TGTGCCAGCAGTTTACGGGGGCCGACTAATGAAAAACTGTTTTTT
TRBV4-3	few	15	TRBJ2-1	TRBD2	CASSRRGGSVHEQFF	TGCGCCAGCAGCCGACGAGGCGGGAGTGTCCATGAGCAGTTCTTC
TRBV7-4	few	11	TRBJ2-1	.	CASSPVELRFF	TGTGCCAGCAGCCCCGTGGAACTCAGGTTCTTC
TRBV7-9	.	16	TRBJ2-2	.	CASSSTEAGNTGELFF	TGTGCCAGCAGCTCCACCGAGGCAGGGAACACCGGGGAGCTGTTTTTT
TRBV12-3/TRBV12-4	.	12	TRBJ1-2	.	CASRRQDYGYTF	TGTGCCAGCAGGAGACAGGACTATGGCTACACCTTC
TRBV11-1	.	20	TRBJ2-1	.	CASSFREGESAGSPYNEQFF	TGTGCCAGCAGCTTCCGTGAGGGGGAGTCAGCGGGATCCCCCTACAATGAGCAGTTCTTC
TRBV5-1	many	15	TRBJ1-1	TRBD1	CASSSSTGGNTEAFF	TGCGCCAGCAGCTCGTCGACAGGGGGAAACACTGAAGCTTTCTTT
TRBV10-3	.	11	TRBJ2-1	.	CAISQGDEQFF	TGTGCCATCAGTCAAGGCGATGAGCAGTTCTTC
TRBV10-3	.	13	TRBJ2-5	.	CAISESDGETQYF	TGTGCCATCAGTGAGTCGGATGGGGAGACCCAGTACTTC
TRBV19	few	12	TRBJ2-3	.	CASSTVVDTQYF	TGTGCCAGTAGTACGGTAGTAGATACGCAGTATTTT
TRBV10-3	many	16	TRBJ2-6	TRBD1	CAIRRDRVSGANVLTF	TGTGCCATCAGGAGAGACAGGGTCTCTGGGGCCAACGTCCTGACTTTC
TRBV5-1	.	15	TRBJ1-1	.	CASSMTGYQNTEAFF	TGCGCCAGCAGCATGACAGGATACCAGAACACTGAAGCTTTCTTT
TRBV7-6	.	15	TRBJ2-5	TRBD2	CASSLETAGGETQYF	TGTGCCAGCAGCTTAGAGACGGCGGGGGGCGAGACCCAGTACTTC
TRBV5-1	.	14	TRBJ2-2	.	CASSSTSHTGELFF	TGCGCCAGCAGCTCCACCTCCCACACCGGGGAGCTGTTTTTT
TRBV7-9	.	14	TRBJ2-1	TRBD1	CASIRTGPYNEQFF	TGTGCCAGCATAAGGACAGGGCCGTACAATGAGCAGTTCTTC
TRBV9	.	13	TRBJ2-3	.	CASNEADTDTQYF	TGTGCCAGCAACGAGGCGGACACAGATACGCAGTATTTT